This TCR beta chain was identified during a study of blood T cells in healthy people across ages. This clonotype occurred a few times. This CDR3 is 14 amino acids long. Germline values: CDR1 SGHTA, CDR2 FQGNSA. A second about 6 to 11 cycle PCR used barcoded and J-beta primers. TCRdb fed the 5' RACE reads into MiXCR, producing one record per CDR3 protein. The table includes about 970,000 distinct CDR3 sequences, roughly half detected once. Specimen: blood. The clonotype originates from a woman aged 55-75 years in good health. The chain recombines TRBV7-2 with TRBJ2-5; D is ambiguous. Gene TRBJ2-7 matches the end of the DNA better, so the J call may be wrong. CDR3 in amino acids: CASSLGFYPSEQYF. The CDR3 DNA is TGTGCCAGCAGCTTAGGATTTTATCCGTCCGAGCAGTACTTC.